This T cell receptor (beta chain) was profiled in a study of T cell responses to AZD1222 COVID-19 vaccine. Study results and limitations: Among AZD1222 vaccinees, only five to seven were seropositive at baseline.

Sequencing was performed with immunoSEQ multiplex PCR; in TCRdb, only in-frame clones are kept and a portion is missing. Altogether 95,000 to 110,000 clones are present, about 89% being singletons, with the ten largest covering 6.2%. V was clipped by 10 bases and J by 7 bases, with 19 bases between them. The CDR3 loop spans 14 amino acids. Germline lookup yields CDR1 SNHLY and CDR2 FYNNEI. Points on this clone: Its antigen is as yet unknown.

Source: peripheral blood, taken 28 days after the second AZD1222 dose. The chain couples TRBV2 to TRBJ1-4; D is unresolved. This clonotype originated in an adult who received the AZD1222 COVID-19 vaccine. CDR3 amino acids: CATIGGRKGEKLFF. The CDR3 nucleotides read TGTGCCACCATCGGAGGGAGGAAGGGTGAAAAACTGTTTTTT.